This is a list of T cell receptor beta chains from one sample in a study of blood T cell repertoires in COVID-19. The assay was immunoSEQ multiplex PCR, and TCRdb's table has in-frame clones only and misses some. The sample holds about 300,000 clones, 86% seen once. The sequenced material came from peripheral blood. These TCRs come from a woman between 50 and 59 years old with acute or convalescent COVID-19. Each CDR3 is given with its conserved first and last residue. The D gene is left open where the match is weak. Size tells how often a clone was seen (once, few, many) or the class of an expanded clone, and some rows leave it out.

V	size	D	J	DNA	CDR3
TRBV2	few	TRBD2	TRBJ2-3	TGTGCCAGCAGTGCGGGACTAAGCACAGATACGCAGTATTTT	CASSAGLSTDTQYF
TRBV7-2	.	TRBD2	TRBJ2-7	TGTGCCAGCAGCTTAGGAATTAGCGGGAGTCTCGAGCAGTACTTC	CASSLGISGSLEQYF
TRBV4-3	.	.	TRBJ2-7	TGCGCCAGCAGCCAAGACCCCAGGGTAGGGTCCTACGAGCAGTACTTC	CASSQDPRVGSYEQYF
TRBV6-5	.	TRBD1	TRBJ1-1	TGTGCCAGCAGTTCGTCCGGGACAGGGGTCCCTGAAGCTTTCTTT	CASSSSGTGVPEAFF
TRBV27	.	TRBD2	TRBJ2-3	TGTGCCAGCAGCAGCGGACTAGCAGGCACAGATACGCAGTATTTT	CASSSGLAGTDTQYF
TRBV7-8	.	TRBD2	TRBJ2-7	TGTGCCAGCAGCTTAGTCCACCTCGGGGGGGCCCACCGTGACGGGCAGTACTTC	CASSLVHLGGAHRDGQYF
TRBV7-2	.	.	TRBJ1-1	TGTGCCAGCAGCTTACGGGGTTTGAACACTGAAGCTTTCTTT	CASSLRGLNTEAFF
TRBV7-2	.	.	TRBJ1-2	TGTGCCAGCAGCGCCTCGGTTGGCTATGGCTACACCTTC	CASSASVGYGYTF
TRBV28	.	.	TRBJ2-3	TGTGCCAGCAGTTTGGACTATAATACAGATACGCAGTATTTT	CASSLDYNTDTQYF
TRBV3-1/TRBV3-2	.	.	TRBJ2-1	TGTGCCAGCAGCTTCTTTAGCGGTCTTGAGCAGTTCTTC	CASSFFSGLEQFF
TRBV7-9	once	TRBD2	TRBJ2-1	TGTGCCAGCAGCTTTCTAGCGGGAGTAGGAAATGAGCAGTTCTTC	CASSFLAGVGNEQFF
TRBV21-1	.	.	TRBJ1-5	TGTGCCAGCAGCAAAGCTGGGCAGGGGGCGAATACTAGCAATCAGCCCCAGCATTTT	CASSKAGQGANTSNQPQHF
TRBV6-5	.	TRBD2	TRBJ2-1	TGTGCCAGCAGTTACGCGGGAGACTCCTACAATGAGCAGTTCTTC	CASSYAGDSYNEQFF
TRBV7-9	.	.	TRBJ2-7	TGTGCCAGCAGCACGGGGCCCGGGACACCGAGCTCCTACGAGCAGTACTTC	CASSTGPGTPSSYEQYF
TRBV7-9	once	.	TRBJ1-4	TGTGCCAGCAGCTCAGGGGCAACTAATGAAAAACTGTTTTTT	CASSSGATNEKLFF
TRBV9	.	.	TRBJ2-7	TGTGCCAGCAGCGTAGGGCCCTCCTACGAGCAGTACTTC	CASSVGPSYEQYF
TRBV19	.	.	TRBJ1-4	TGTGCCAGTAGTTCGCGACAGGCGAATGAAAAACTGTTTTTT	CASSSRQANEKLFF
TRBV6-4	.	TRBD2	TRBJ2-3	TGTGCCAGCAGTGCCGGGAGGGGCCCAGATACGCAGTATTTT	CASSAGRGPDTQYF
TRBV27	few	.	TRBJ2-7	TGTGCCAGCAGTCCCGTCTCCCCCTACGAGCAGTACTTC	CASSPVSPYEQYF
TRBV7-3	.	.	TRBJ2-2	TGTGCCAGCAGCGGCATACCCGGGGAGCTGTTTTTT	CASSGIPGELFF